These 27 T cell receptor beta chains share one sample of origin, sequenced in a study of metastatic and nonmetastatic thyroid tumors. TCRdb re-analyzed the PCR reads through MiXCR. The sample yields 25,000 or so clones, approximately 17% seen once. Nobody among the patients had been given any treatment before thyroid surgery. Sequencing input: blood. Source of these receptors: a female donor with papillary thyroid cancer or a benign thyroid nodule (not recorded which). Some clones in this sample may be carry-over from other donors' samples.

Details on this clone: A read error may be the cause here, since a much bigger clone is one base away. This rearrangement joins TRBV27 to TRBJ2-1, with D uncertain. Germline V gene sequence: CDR1 MNHEY, CDR2 SMNVEV (reference sequence). V lost 7 bases to trimming and J lost 5 bases, with 21 bases between them. CDR3 length: 16 residues. CDR3: CASILQSQVGNNEQFF. The CDR3 DNA reads as TGTGCCAGCATCCTCCAGTCTCAAGTGGGGAACAATGAGCAGTTCTTC.

This chain links TRBV30 with TRBJ2-1; possibly TRBD1 for D (5 bases). V lost 0 bases and J lost 10, with 16 bases in between. CDR1 is GTSNPN and CDR2 is SVGIG in the germline V gene (reference sequence). The CDR3 runs to 14 residues. CDR3 DNA: TGTGCCTGGAGTGTTCCGGCTCAATGGGGCGAGCAGTTCTTC. It yields the protein CAWSVPAQWGEQFF.

J is TRBJ2-1 and V is TRBV20-1; D uncertain. The length of the CDR3 is 15 residues. V gave up 3 bases and J gave up 8 bases, with 20 bases separating them. Germline assignment: CDR1 DFQATT and CDR2 SNEGSKA (reference sequence). The CDR3 coding sequence is TGCAGTGCTAGGTTGTCAGGCCAGCCTCAAGATGAGCAGTTCTTC. Protein sequence: CSARLSGQPQDEQFF.

This clone was counted at least ten times. Sequence at one end of the junction differs from germline and may be a read error. The chain recombines TRBV7-7 with TRBJ1-3; D may be TRBD1 (5 bases). This CDR3 spans 15 amino acids. In germline, CDR1 is SSHAT, CDR2 FNYEAQ (reference sequence). The CDR3 DNA reads as TGTGCTAGCAGCTTGGGTCAGGGCGGCGGAAACACCATATATTTT. Its translation is CASSLGQGGGNTIYF.

At least ten counts were recorded for this clone. The gene calls are TRBV7-8 and TRBJ1-1, with unresolved D. V was clipped by 5 bases and J by 5 bases, with 12 bases between them. CDR1 SGHVS and CDR2 FQNEAQ come from the germline V gene. This CDR3 is built from 13 residues. CDR3: CASSPRELTEAFF. In nucleotides, the CDR3 is TGTGCCAGCAGCCCTCGGGAGTTGACTGAAGCTTTCTTT.

Concerning this clone itself: Its ends do not fully match the called genes, so a read error is possible. The chain combines TRBV12-3 or TRBV12-4 with TRBJ1-2, with D possibly matching TRBD1 (6 bases). The CDR3 runs to 11 residues. In DNA, the CDR3 is TGTGCCAGCAGTTCGAGGGGGGGCTACAAATTC. As protein: CASSSRGGYKF.

This clone was recorded at least ten times. This chain connects TRBV11-2 to TRBJ2-3; D possibly corresponds to TRBD2 (6 bases). The germline V gene encodes CDR1 SGHAT and CDR2 FQNNGV. The CDR3 consists of 14 residues. Trimming removed 5 bases from V and 6 bases from J, with 15 bases in between. The CDR3, as DNA: TGTGCCAGCAGCCTGGGACCTGGGGGGGATACGCAGTATTTT. It specifies CASSLGPGGDTQYF. The variable domain in full, with the rest retrieved from reference TRBV11-2 and TRBJ2-3, is EAGVAQSPRYKIIEKRQSVAFWCNPISGHATLYWYQQILGQGPKLLIQFQNNGVVDDSQLPKDRFSAERLKGVDSTLKIQPAKLEDSAVYLCASSLGPGGDTQYFGPGTRLTVL.

This clone was counted many times. The junction departs from the called germline gene at one end, perhaps through a read error. The chain joins TRBV24-1 to TRBJ2-3; 12 nucleotides line up with TRBD2. CDR1 is KGHDR and CDR2 is SFDVKD in the germline V gene. This CDR3 spans 15 amino acids. Here the CDR3 reads CATGDPGTSGDTQYF. The DNA of the CDR3 is TGTGCCACCGGTGATCCTGGGACTAGCGGGGATACGCAGTATTTT.

With regard to this clone: This could be a read error, since a much larger clone is one nucleotide away. The chain links TRBV5-1 to TRBJ2-7; a possible D gene is TRBD1 (6 bases). CDR1 SGHRS and CDR2 YFSETQ come from the germline V gene. Trimming shortened V by 6 bases and J by 13 bases, and 26 bases separated the two germline ends. CDR3 size: 14 residues. Written as DNA, the CDR3 is TGCGCCAGCACCCAACAGGGTTGGCGAGAGACCCATTACTTC. It is translated as CASTQQGWRETHYF.

This clone occurred many times. Given a much more abundant clone one base away, this may be a read error. The chain uses TRBV7-3 and TRBJ2-2; D not certain. Germline V gene data show CDR1 as SGHTA and CDR2 as FQGTGA. CDR3 length equals 12 residues. DNA for the CDR3: TGTGCCAGCAGCCGAAACACCAGGGAGCTGTTTTTT. It codes for CASSRNTRELFF.

This clone was detected ten times or more. The rearrangement uses TRBV19 and TRBJ2-7; tentative D call: TRBD1 (6 bases). The CDR3 has 12 residues. The germline V gene has CDR1 LNHDA and CDR2 SQIVND (reference sequence). Trimming stripped 1 base from V and 10 bases from J, with 11 bases between. For the CDR3, the DNA is TGTGCCAGTAGTATAGGGGGACACCGCCAGTACTTC. Translation: CASSIGGHRQYF.

In this sample, this clone turned up a few times. This likely comes from a read error, as the CDR3 has no conserved phenylalanine or tryptophan at its end. The DNA for the CDR3 is TGTGCCAGCACCGGGACAGATGCGACCCAGTACCTC. This translates into CASTGTDATQYL. This chain connects TRBV6-5 to TRBJ2-5, with 7 nucleotides matching TRBD1. The CDR3 sequence is 12 residues long. Germline V gene data show CDR1 as MNHEY and CDR2 as SVGAGI. V was clipped by 7 bases and J by 7 bases; unmatched bases: 6.

This clone was seen ten or more times. The chain couples TRBV5-1 to TRBJ2-1; D is unresolved. CDR1 and CDR2 from the germline V gene are SGHRS and YFSETQ. V was trimmed by 3 bases and J by 7 bases, leaving 14 bases between them. The CDR3 loop spans 14 amino acids. The CDR3 nucleotides are TGCGCCAGCAGCTCGACCGGTCCTAGGAATGAGCAGTTCTTC. This sequence encodes CASSSTGPRNEQFF. Full variable domain (outside the CDR3, taken from reference TRBV5-1 and TRBJ2-1): KAGVTQTPRYLIKTRGQQVTLSCSPISGHRSVSWYQQTPGQGLQFLFEYFSETQRNKGNFPGRFSGRQFSNSRSEMNVSTLELGDSALYLCASSSTGPRNEQFFGPGTRLTVL.

This clone occurred many times. This rearrangement joins TRBV6-4 to TRBJ2-3, with 10 nucleotides matching TRBD2. CDR1 is MRHNA, CDR2 SNTAGT, per germline. The CDR3 runs to 15 residues. With 3 bases clipped from V and 4 bases from J, the junction kept 4 bases outside the gene matches. CDR3: CASSEVAGGADTQYF. As DNA, the CDR3 is TGTGCCAGCAGTGAGGTAGCGGGAGGCGCAGATACGCAGTATTTT.

The rearrangement links TRBV5-1 to TRBJ1-1; D gene uncertain. V lost 1 base to trimming and J lost 1 base, with 5 bases between them. Germline V gene data show CDR1 as SGHRS and CDR2 as YFSETQ. The CDR3 extends over 13 amino acids. In DNA, the CDR3 is TGCGCCAGCAGCTTGAATGCGAACACTGAAGCTTTCTTT. It yields the protein CASSLNANTEAFF.

There are many counts of this clone. This sample also contains other DNA sequences that code for the same CDR3. The V and J genes are TRBV5-1 and TRBJ2-2; D is possibly TRBD2 (5 bases). The CDR3 totals 15 residues. V lost 0 bases, J lost 5 bases, and 11 bases lay in between. The germline CDR1 and CDR2 sequences are SGHRS and YFSETQ. CDR3 nucleotides: TGCGCCAGCAGCTTGGCGGCTGCGGGTACCGGGGAGCTGTTTTTT. Translation: CASSLAAAGTGELFF.

This clone was observed at least ten times. The gene calls are TRBV14 and TRBJ2-1; 11 bases match TRBD2. Trimming took 6 bases from V and 9 from J; bases not matched to a gene: 13. CDR1 and CDR2 (germline): SGHDN, FVKESK. The CDR3 runs to 16 residues. The CDR3 protein is CASSHGRLAGKTEQFF. The CDR3 region has the DNA TGTGCCAGCAGTCATGGCCGACTAGCGGGAAAAACTGAGCAGTTCTTC.

This clone was seen repeatedly, ten times or more. The rearrangement links TRBV11-3 to TRBJ2-3; D remains unclear. The CDR3 extends over 15 amino acids. Germline values: CDR1 SGHNT, CDR2 YENEEA. With 5 bases removed from V and 2 bases from J, the gap between germline ends came to 14 bases. The CDR3 nucleotides read TGTGCCAGCAGCCCCCAGGCGCTGAACACAGATACGCAGTATTTT. Translated: CASSPQALNTDTQYF.

This clone occurred many times. The chain links TRBV9 to TRBJ1-3, with unresolved D. Germline CDR1 and CDR2: SGDLS and YYNGEE. V lost 3 bases to trimming and J lost 5 bases, with 15 bases between them. CDR3 length: 15 residues. The CDR3 region has the DNA TGTGCCAGCAGCGCGAGTGAGGGTCAAAGAAACACCATATATTTT. It is translated as CASSASEGQRNTIYF. The complete variable domain, with remaining parts taken from reference TRBV9 and TRBJ1-3, reads DSGVTQTPKHLITATGQRVTLRCSPRSGDLSVYWYQQSLDQGLQFLIQYYNGEERAKGNILERFSAQQFPDLHSELNLSSLELGDSALYFCASSASEGQRNTIYFGEGSWLTVV.

Regarding this clone: One end of the junction is discordant with germline, which a read error may explain. The J gene is TRBJ2-7, the V gene TRBV7-9; D unclear. Germline V gene lookup returns CDR1 SEHNR and CDR2 FQNEAQ (reference sequence). This CDR3 has 12 amino acids. CDR3 DNA: TGTGCCAGCTGCCTTGGGTTCTCCGAGCATTACTTC. Translation: CASCLGFSEHYF.

This clone has at least ten counts. The chain couples TRBV28 to TRBJ2-5, with 9 bases aligning to TRBD1. The germline gives CDR1 MDHEN, CDR2 SYDVKM. CDR3 size: 17 residues. The V and J ends lost 5 bases and 3 bases, in that order; junction bases with no gene match: 13. DNA for the CDR3: TGTGCCAGCAGTAATCTCGGGACAGGGATCCTGAAAGAGACCCAGTACTTC. Its translation is CASSNLGTGILKETQYF.

This clone was recorded many times. This specimen includes other DNA sequences encoding the same CDR3. The chain is built from TRBV19 and TRBJ2-5; D gene unclear. Trimming took 2 bases from V and 5 from J, leaving 18 bases between them. The CDR3 is 16 residues long. Germline V gene sequence: CDR1 LNHDA, CDR2 SQIVND (reference sequence). The CDR3 sequence is CASSISGNAAWETQYF. CDR3 nucleotides: TGTGCCAGTAGTATAAGTGGGAACGCAGCATGGGAGACCCAGTACTTC.

This clone was counted ten times or more. The rearrangement uses TRBV19 and TRBJ1-5; a weak D match, TRBD1 (6 bases). Germline CDR1 is LNHDA and CDR2 is SQIVND (reference sequence). This CDR3 is 16 amino acids long. Trimming left V 6 bases short and J 4 bases short, with 19 bases between. CDR3 loop: CASSSTPGTYNQPQHF. The CDR3 DNA reads as TGTGCCAGTAGCTCAACCCCCGGGACATATAATCAGCCCCAGCATTTT.

V usage is TRBV5-1 and J usage is TRBJ2-5; the match to TRBD2 covers 8 bases. This CDR3 comprises 15 residues. From germline, CDR1 is SGHRS and CDR2 YFSETQ. Unmatched junction bases numbered 12, after V lost 5 bases and J lost 6 bases. CDR3 sequence (DNA): TGCGCCAGCAGGGCCAACACTAGCGGCGCCCAGACCCAGTACTTC. This gives the protein CASRANTSGAQTQYF.

V is TRBV30 and J is TRBJ2-7; D is perhaps TRBD2 (5 bases). The V gene's germline CDR1 is GTSNPN and CDR2 SVGIG (reference sequence). Trimming left V 3 bases short and J 0 bases short, with 18 bases between. The CDR3 is 16 residues long. In DNA form, the CDR3 reads TGTGCCTGGAGCCCGGGGAGCCCCCATAGCTCCTACGAGCAGTACTTC. It specifies CAWSPGSPHSSYEQYF.

The chain carries TRBV18 and TRBJ2-1, with a weak D call TRBD2 (8 bases). Germline V gene sequence: CDR1 KGHSH, CDR2 LQKENI. The CDR3 is 16 amino acids. V gave up 6 bases and J gave up 7 bases, with 22 bases separating them. CDR3 sequence (DNA): TGTGCCAGCTCTTTTACTAGCGGAGGGGGCACGAATGAGCAGTTCTTC. It codes for CASSFTSGGGTNEQFF.

This clone was observed at least ten times. The genes are TRBV20-1 and TRBJ2-3, with 12 bases fitting TRBD2. The V segment lost 1 base and the J segment 4 bases; nucleotides outside the gene matches: 3. CDR3 length: 15 residues. CDR1 DFQATT and CDR2 SNEGSKA come from the germline V gene (reference sequence). In DNA, the CDR3 is TGCAGTGCTAGAGGACTAGCGGGAGTGGCAGATACGCAGTATTTT. Amino acids: CSARGLAGVADTQYF.